Below are 32 T cell receptor beta chains sequenced from a single sample in a study of T cells in Graves' hyperthyroidism and ophthalmopathy. TCR beta CDR3 region amplification was performed from RNA transcripts. Researchers ran a first-round RT-PCR on the TCR CDR3 using the HTBI primer set. TCRdb re-analysed the multiplex PCR reads in MiXCR, keeping a single row per CDR3 protein. The table shows some 270,000 distinct CDR3 sequences, with around 15% occurring only once. What was sequenced was blood. These receptors were obtained from a woman aged 35 to 49 with Graves' hyperthyroidism.

This clonotype was observed at least ten times. V gene TRBV2 combines with J gene TRBJ2-7; D possibly corresponds to TRBD1 (6 bases). Deletions cut 6 bases from V and 3 bases from J, with 18 bases between. CDR1 SNHLY and CDR2 FYNNEI come from the germline V gene. This CDR3 comprises 15 residues. DNA of the CDR3: TGTGCCAGCAGCCTCGTGGGGGCAGCTTTCTACGAGCAGTACTTC. This codes for CASSLVGAAFYEQYF.

About this clonotype: A much larger clonotype is one base distant, so this may be a read error. The chain carries TRBV10-2 and TRBJ1-4; D remains ambiguous. The V gene lost 3 bases and the J gene lost 4 bases, with 6 bases spanning the gap. The germline V gene encodes CDR1 WSHSY and CDR2 SAAADI. The CDR3 is 13 amino acids. This chain's CDR3 is CASSEDVNEKLFF. CDR3 bases: TGCGCCAGCAGTGAAGACGTTAATGAAAAACTGTTTTTT.

This clonotype showed up many times. This chain connects TRBV2 to TRBJ2-1; TRBD2 agrees at 7 bases. This CDR3 has 14 amino acids. Germline CDR1 is SNHLY and CDR2 is FYNNEI. J was trimmed by 10 bases and V by 2 bases; bases with no gene match: 8. The CDR3 sequence is CASSESGAGKEQFF. Written as DNA, the CDR3 is TGTGCCAGCAGTGAAAGCGGGGCGGGCAAAGAGCAGTTCTTC.

In the case of this clonotype: Being one base from a much bigger clone, this may be a read error. The chain employs TRBV28 and TRBJ1-5; 7 bases are a match to TRBD1. The ends lost 5 bases at V and 9 bases at J; junction bases unmatched: 16. The CDR3 has 16 residues. The germline V gene encodes CDR1 MDHEN and CDR2 SYDVKM. Here the CDR3 DNA reads TGTGCCAGCAGTCTCGTACGGCGGGACAGCCGACGGCCCCAGCATTTT. Translated: CASSLVRRDSRRPQHF.

Many counts were recorded for this clonotype. The rearrangement joins TRBV28 to TRBJ2-7; the D call may be TRBD1 or TRBD2 (6 bases each). Trimming took off 2 bases at V and 2 bases at J, with 13 bases between the two ends. CDR1 MDHEN and CDR2 SYDVKM come from the germline V gene. CDR3 size: 15 residues. CDR3 residues: CASSLSFGGPYEQYF. CDR3 DNA: TGTGCCAGCAGTTTAAGCTTCGGGGGCCCCTACGAGCAGTACTTC.

This chain connects TRBV12-3 or TRBV12-4 to TRBJ1-2; TRBD1 aligns across 12 bases. V shed 5 bases and J 3 bases; nucleotides not matched to a gene: 7. The CDR3 covers 16 residues. CDR3 protein: CASSNRDRGLDYGYTF. The CDR3 coding sequence is TGTGCCAGCAGTAACCGGGACAGGGGGCTTGACTATGGCTACACCTTC.

This clonotype has ten or more counts. The chain employs TRBV7-2 and TRBJ1-4; D perhaps matches TRBD1 (6 bases). Germline values: CDR1 SGHTA, CDR2 FQGNSA. Trimming took off 5 bases at V and 2 bases at J, with 12 bases between the two ends. The CDR3 loop spans 15 amino acids. CDR3 region: CASSAHRATNEKLFF. In DNA form, the CDR3 reads TGTGCCAGCAGCGCCCACAGGGCCACTAATGAAAAACTGTTTTTT.

The gene calls are TRBV19 and TRBJ2-2, with TRBD2 as a possible D gene (6 bases). Germline loops: CDR1 LNHDA, CDR2 SQIVND (reference sequence). V dropped 7 bases and J dropped 4 bases, with 16 bases sitting between them. CDR3 length: 15 amino acids. This chain's CDR3 is CASIHRDSPTGELFF. CDR3 coding DNA: TGTGCCAGTATCCACCGGGACTCCCCCACCGGGGAGCTGTTTTTT. The full variable domain, in which reference TRBV19 and TRBJ2-2 provide the parts outside the CDR3, is DGGITQSPKYLFRKEGQNVTLSCEQNLNHDAMYWYRQDPGQGLRLIYYSQIVNDFQKGDIAEGYSVSREKKESFPLTVTSAQKNPTAFYLCASIHRDSPTGELFFGEGSRLTVL.

This rearrangement joins TRBV6-1 to TRBJ2-5; possibly TRBD1 for D (7 bases). The CDR3 contains 14 residues. Per germline, CDR1 MNHNS and CDR2 SASEGT. Trimming took 5 bases from V and 1 from J, leaving 11 bases between them. DNA for the CDR3: TGTGCCAGCAGTCCGGGGGACAGCCAAGAGACCCAGTACTTC. This codes for CASSPGDSQETQYF.

This clonotype has ten or more counts. This chain uses TRBV29-1 with TRBJ2-3; D may match TRBD1 or TRBD2 (7 bases each). Germline V gene lookup returns CDR1 SQVTM and CDR2 ANQGSEA. The CDR3 covers 18 residues. Trimming took 5 bases from V and 5 from J, leaving 29 bases between them. CDR3 in DNA: TGCAGCGTTCCCCATTCCGGGACAGCGGGAATAGTAGTAGATACGCAGTATTTT. Translated: CSVPHSGTAGIVVDTQYF.

This clonotype was detected many times. CDR3 region: CASTLGAGMGETQYF. The CDR3, as DNA: TGTGCCAGCACCTTGGGAGCAGGGATGGGGGAGACCCAGTACTTC. This sequence joins TRBV7-2 and TRBJ2-5; D tentatively reads TRBD1 or TRBD2 (5 bases each). Trimming took 7 bases from V and 5 from J, leaving 20 bases between them. Looked up from germline, CDR1 is SGHTA and CDR2 is FQGNSA. The CDR3 runs 15 residues.

The chain has TRBV7-9 and TRBJ2-3; 9 bases line up with TRBD1. The CDR3 length is 16 residues. Trimming took 3 bases from V and 14 from J; bases not matched to a gene: 18. Germline CDR1 is SEHNR and CDR2 is FQNEAQ (reference sequence). The CDR3 loop is CASSFVPRTGDLSVYF. The DNA of the CDR3 is TGTGCCAGCAGCTTTGTCCCCAGGACAGGGGACTTATCGGTGTATTTT. Looking up the rest from reference TRBV7-9 and TRBJ2-3 gives the full variable domain: DTGVSQNPRHKITKRGQNVTFRCDPISEHNRLYWYRQTLGQGPEFLTYFQNEAQLEKSRLLSDRFSAERPKGSFSTLEIQRTEQGDSAMYLCASSFVPRTGDLSVYFGPGTRLTVL.

This clonotype was seen repeatedly, ten times or more. The rearrangement joins TRBV2 to TRBJ2-3, with TRBD2 matching 9 bases. The CDR3 has 15 amino acids. Germline trimming cut 4 bases from V and 4 bases from J; bases unmatched to any gene: 6. CDR1 SNHLY and CDR2 FYNNEI come from the germline V gene. The CDR3 DNA reads as TGTGCCAGCAGTGCGGCTAGCGGGAACTCAGATACGCAGTATTTT. Protein: CASSAASGNSDTQYF.

The table lists this clonotype with a few counts. The chain couples TRBV12-3 or TRBV12-4 to TRBJ1-6; D might be TRBD1 (6 bases). The CDR3 totals 15 residues. Trimming removed 0 bases at V and 7 bases at J, with 10 bases between. The chain's CDR3 is CASSLAGRGNSPLHF. As DNA, the CDR3 is TGTGCCAGCAGTTTAGCGGGCAGGGGAAATTCACCCCTCCACTTT.

In its sample, this clonotype was seen many times. In DNA form, the CDR3 reads TGTGCCAGCAGACTGCGTCGACAGGGTGGCGACACTGAAGCTTTCTTT. This translates into CASRLRRQGGDTEAFF. The chain uses TRBV28 and TRBJ1-1, with 7 bases that match TRBD1. The CDR3 covers 16 residues. J was trimmed by 3 bases and V by 6 bases; bases with no gene match: 13. Germline V gene lookup returns CDR1 MDHEN and CDR2 SYDVKM.

This clonotype was observed at least ten times. The DNA for the CDR3 is TGTGCCAGTAGTTTGAGGTCGGCGCCGAACACTGAAGCTTTCTTT. Amino acid sequence: CASSLRSAPNTEAFF. The chain is built from TRBV19 and TRBJ1-1, with unresolved D. Trimming stripped 5 bases from V and 1 base from J, with 14 bases between. This CDR3 spans 15 amino acids. CDR1 is LNHDA, CDR2 SQIVND, per germline (reference sequence).

This clonotype was recorded many times. V usage is TRBV10-3 and J usage is TRBJ2-5, with D perhaps matching TRBD1 (6 bases). V shed 2 bases and J shed 5 bases, with 12 bases lying between them. The CDR3 runs to 14 residues. Germline V gene lookup returns CDR1 ENHRY and CDR2 SYGVKD. CDR3 sequence reads: CAISERGSGETQYF. The CDR3 nucleotides read TGTGCCATCAGTGAGAGGGGGAGTGGGGAGACCCAGTACTTC.

A note on this clonotype: This may be a read error, as it is one base from a much larger clone. This chain joins TRBV3-1 and TRBJ1-2; 7 nucleotides agree with TRBD1. Germline-derived CDR1 and CDR2 are LGHDT and YNNKEL (reference sequence). The CDR3 has 12 residues. CDR3 residues: CACSRDRVDYTF. CDR3 nucleotides: TGTGCCTGCAGCCGCGACAGGGTAGACTACACCTTC.

This clonotype came up a few times. The chain employs TRBV6-1 and TRBJ2-1; D is undetermined. From germline, CDR1 is MNHNS and CDR2 SASEGT. The CDR3 length is 12 residues. V was cut by 6 bases and J by 6 bases, with 9 bases left in between. The CDR3 sequence is CASRAGPNEQFF. DNA for the CDR3: TGTGCCAGCAGAGCCGGGCCCAATGAGCAGTTCTTC.

The chain has TRBV3-1 and TRBJ2-6; no reliable D call. CDR1 and CDR2 from the germline V gene are LGHDT and YNNKEL (reference sequence). V shed 1 base and J shed 4 bases, with 14 bases lying between them. The CDR3 runs to 17 residues. CDR3 protein: CASSQVSGRAGANVLTF. For the CDR3, the DNA is TGTGCCAGCAGCCAAGTTTCCGGGCGAGCCGGGGCCAACGTCCTGACTTTC.

The table lists this clonotype with many counts. The V and J genes are TRBV7-2 and TRBJ1-4; D not resolved. Germline V gene data show CDR1 as SGHTA and CDR2 as FQGNSA. V was clipped by 5 bases and J by 0 bases, with 10 bases between them. CDR3 length: 15 residues. CDR3 residues: CASSLRIATNEKLFF. The CDR3 nucleotides read TGTGCCAGCAGCCTACGGATCGCAACTAATGAAAAACTGTTTTTT.

This clonotype has a handful of counts. The rearrangement uses TRBV10-3 and TRBJ2-3; unclear D gene. From germline, CDR1 is ENHRY and CDR2 SYGVKD. V was cut by 7 bases and J by 5 bases, with 10 bases left in between. The CDR3 is made up of 12 amino acids. The CDR3 coding sequence is TGTGCCATCAATGATCAGAGAGATACGCAGTATTTT. Amino acids: CAINDQRDTQYF.

This clonotype occurred many times. The rearrangement joins TRBV3-1 to TRBJ2-3; 13 nucleotides align to TRBD2. The CDR3 consists of 18 residues. The V segment lost 1 base and the J segment 2 bases; nucleotides outside the gene matches: 6. In germline, CDR1 is LGHDT, CDR2 YNNKEL (reference sequence). The chain's CDR3 is CASSQGPGLAGNTDTQYF. In DNA, the CDR3 is TGTGCCAGCAGCCAAGGACCGGGACTAGCGGGGAACACAGATACGCAGTATTTT.

There are many counts of this clonotype. The V gene is TRBV15, the J gene TRBJ1-1; tentative D call: TRBD1 (5 bases). V shed 0 bases and J shed 3 bases, with 20 bases lying between them. Per the germline V gene, CDR1 is LNHNV and CDR2 is YYDKDF (reference sequence). The CDR3 has 18 residues. For the CDR3, the DNA is TGTGCCACCAGCAGAGAACGTCGCCGGACAACAAGTTACACTGAAGCTTTCTTT. This translates into CATSRERRRTTSYTEAFF. Variable domain in full (rest from reference TRBV15 and TRBJ1-1): DAMVIQNPRYQVTQFGKPVTLSCSQTLNHNVMYWYQQKSSQAPKLLFHYYDKDFNNEADTPDNFQSRRPNTSFCFLDIRSPGLGDTAMYLCATSRERRRTTSYTEAFFGQGTRLTVV.

This clonotype was seen ten or more times. The chain uses TRBV6-1 and TRBJ2-3, with D perhaps matching TRBD1 (5 bases). The CDR3 consists of 11 residues. The V and J ends lost 7 bases and 8 bases respectively, with 10 bases between them. Germline V gene data show CDR1 as MNHNS and CDR2 as SASEGT. CDR3 in DNA: TGTGCCAGCAAACGTCAGGGTACGCAGTATTTT. It translates to CASKRQGTQYF.

At least ten counts were recorded for this clonotype. The chain joins TRBV6-1 to TRBJ2-7, with 10 bases that match TRBD2. The CDR3 has 15 residues. Germline CDR1 is MNHNS and CDR2 is SASEGT. V lost 7 bases and J lost 1; bases outside the gene matches: 7. CDR3 nucleotides: TGTGCCAGCATTTTTCTAGCGGGAGAATCCTACGAGCAGTACTTC. This encodes CASIFLAGESYEQYF.

Ten or more counts support this clonotype. CDR3: CASSDVAGEAFF. In DNA form, the CDR3 reads TGTGCCAGCAGCGATGTAGCAGGTGAAGCTTTCTTT. The chain recombines TRBV5-5 with TRBJ1-1; D not resolved. The V end lost 4 bases, the J end lost 7 bases, and 11 bases lay between the germline ends. In germline, CDR1 is SGHKS, CDR2 YYEKEE (reference sequence). The CDR3 spans 12 residues.

The chain joins TRBV19 to TRBJ2-7; 8 nucleotides agree with TRBD2. The CDR3 is 16 residues long. With 8 bases clipped from V and 6 bases from J, the junction kept 18 bases outside the gene matches. Germline V gene data show CDR1 as LNHDA and CDR2 as SQIVND (reference sequence). This CDR3 is CASRGVRAGDFSEQYF. In DNA form, the CDR3 reads TGTGCCAGTCGAGGGGTACGAGCGGGAGATTTCTCCGAGCAGTACTTC.

This clonotype was detected only a few times. The chain links TRBV6-1 to TRBJ2-5, with 7 nucleotides matching TRBD2. Germline trimming cut 8 bases from V and 5 bases from J; bases unmatched to any gene: 14. CDR3 length: 15 residues. Germline loops: CDR1 MNHNS, CDR2 SASEGT. The CDR3 reads CASCREGLVEETQYF. As DNA, the CDR3 is TGTGCCAGCTGTCGAGAAGGACTAGTGGAGGAGACCCAGTACTTC.

This clonotype was seen many times. The rearrangement links TRBV7-9 to TRBJ2-5; D ambiguous. The V gene's germline CDR1 is SEHNR and CDR2 FQNEAQ (reference sequence). Trimming removed 5 bases at V and 5 bases at J, with 6 bases between. This CDR3 comprises 11 residues. The CDR3 reads CASSASETQYF. The CDR3 nucleotides read TGTGCCAGCAGCGCCTCCGAGACCCAGTACTTC.

This clonotype was recorded many times. V gene TRBV12-5 combines with J gene TRBJ2-3; 9 bases are a match to TRBD1. After removal of 1 base from V and 3 bases from J, the junction contained 2 bases not matched to a gene. The CDR3 totals 15 residues. The germline V gene has CDR1 LGHNT and CDR2 FRNRAP. CDR3 loop: CASGLGTGDTDTQYF. CDR3 DNA: TGTGCTAGTGGTTTGGGGACAGGGGATACAGATACGCAGTATTTT.

This chain joins TRBV9 and TRBJ1-1, with TRBD1 identical over 7 bases. Trimming at V came to 7 bases and at J to 4 bases, leaving 13 bases not matched to a gene. The CDR3 has 15 residues. Germline V CDR1 and CDR2: SGDLS, YYNGEE. This CDR3 reads CASADHRQGSTEAFF. The CDR3 bases are TGTGCCAGCGCCGATCACCGACAGGGCTCCACTGAAGCTTTCTTT.